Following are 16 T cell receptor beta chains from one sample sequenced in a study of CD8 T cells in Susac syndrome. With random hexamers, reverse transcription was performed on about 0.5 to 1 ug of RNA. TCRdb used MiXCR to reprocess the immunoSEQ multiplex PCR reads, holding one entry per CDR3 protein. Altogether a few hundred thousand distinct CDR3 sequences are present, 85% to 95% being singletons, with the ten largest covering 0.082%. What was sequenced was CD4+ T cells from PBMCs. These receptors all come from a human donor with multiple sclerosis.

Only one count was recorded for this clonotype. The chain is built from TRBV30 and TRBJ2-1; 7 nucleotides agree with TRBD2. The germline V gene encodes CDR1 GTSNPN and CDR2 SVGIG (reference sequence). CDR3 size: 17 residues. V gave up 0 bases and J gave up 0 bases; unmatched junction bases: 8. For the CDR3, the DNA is TGTGCCTGGAGTGTAATGACGGGGGGACTCTCCTACAATGAGCAGTTCTTC. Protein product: CAWSVMTGGLSYNEQFF.

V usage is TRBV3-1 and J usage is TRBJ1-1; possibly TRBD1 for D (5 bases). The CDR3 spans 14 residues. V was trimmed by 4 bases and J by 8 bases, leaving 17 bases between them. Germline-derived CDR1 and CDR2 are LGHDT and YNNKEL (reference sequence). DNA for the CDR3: TGTGCCAGCAGCCCCCGACCGGGTTGGGGCGAAGCTTTCTTT. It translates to CASSPRPGWGEAFF.

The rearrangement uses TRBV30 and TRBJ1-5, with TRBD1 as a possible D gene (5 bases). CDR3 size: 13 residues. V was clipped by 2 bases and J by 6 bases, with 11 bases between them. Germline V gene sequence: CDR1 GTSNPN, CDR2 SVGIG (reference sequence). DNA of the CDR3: TGTGCCTGGAGTTTCGGGGGTACTCAGCCCCAGCATTTT. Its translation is CAWSFGGTQPQHF.

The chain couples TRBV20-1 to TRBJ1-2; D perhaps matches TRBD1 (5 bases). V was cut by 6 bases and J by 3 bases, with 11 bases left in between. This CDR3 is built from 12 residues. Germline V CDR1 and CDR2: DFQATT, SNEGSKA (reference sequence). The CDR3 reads CSAGAADYGYTF. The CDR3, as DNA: TGCAGTGCCGGGGCCGCGGACTATGGCTACACCTTC.

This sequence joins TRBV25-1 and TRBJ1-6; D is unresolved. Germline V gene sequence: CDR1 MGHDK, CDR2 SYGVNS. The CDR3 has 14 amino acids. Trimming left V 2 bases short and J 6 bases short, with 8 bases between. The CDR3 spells CASSELGSNSPLHF. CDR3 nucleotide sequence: TGTGCCAGCAGTGAACTCGGCAGTAATTCACCCCTCCACTTT.

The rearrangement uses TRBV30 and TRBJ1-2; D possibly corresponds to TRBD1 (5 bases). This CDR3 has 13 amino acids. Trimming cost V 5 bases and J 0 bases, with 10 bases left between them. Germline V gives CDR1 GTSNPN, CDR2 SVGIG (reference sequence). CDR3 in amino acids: CAWEKGANYGYTF. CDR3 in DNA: TGTGCCTGGGAGAAAGGGGCTAACTATGGCTACACCTTC. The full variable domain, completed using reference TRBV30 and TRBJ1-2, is SQTIHQWPATLVQPVGSPLSLECTVEGTSNPNLYWYRQAAGRGLQLLFYSVGIGQISSEVPQNLSASRPQDRQFILSSKKLLLSDSGFYLCAWEKGANYGYTFGSGTRLTVV.

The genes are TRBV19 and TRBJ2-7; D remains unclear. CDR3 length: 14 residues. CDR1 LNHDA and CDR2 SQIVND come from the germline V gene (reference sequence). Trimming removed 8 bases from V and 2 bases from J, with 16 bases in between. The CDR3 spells CASSSGRNTYEQYF. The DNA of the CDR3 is TGTGCCAGTTCCTCCGGGCGAAACACCTACGAGCAGTACTTC.

CDR3 nucleotide sequence: TGTGCCAGCAGTTCCTCGGGGACGAACACTGAAGCTTTCTTT. Translating it yields CASSSSGTNTEAFF. V usage is TRBV6-5 and J usage is TRBJ1-1, with a tentative D call TRBD1 (5 bases). Trimming removed 4 bases at V and 1 base at J, with 10 bases between. Germline V gene data show CDR1 as MNHEY and CDR2 as SVGAGI. The CDR3 is 14 amino acids.

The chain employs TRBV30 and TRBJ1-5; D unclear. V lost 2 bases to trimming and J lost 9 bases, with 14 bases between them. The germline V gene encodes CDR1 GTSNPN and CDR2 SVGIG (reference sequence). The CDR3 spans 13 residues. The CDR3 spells CAWSLGMGLPQHF. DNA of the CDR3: TGTGCCTGGAGTTTAGGCATGGGTCTGCCCCAGCATTTT. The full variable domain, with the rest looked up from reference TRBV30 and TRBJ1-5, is SQTIHQWPATLVQPVGSPLSLECTVEGTSNPNLYWYRQAAGRGLQLLFYSVGIGQISSEVPQNLSASRPQDRQFILSSKKLLLSDSGFYLCAWSLGMGLPQHFGDGTRLSIL.

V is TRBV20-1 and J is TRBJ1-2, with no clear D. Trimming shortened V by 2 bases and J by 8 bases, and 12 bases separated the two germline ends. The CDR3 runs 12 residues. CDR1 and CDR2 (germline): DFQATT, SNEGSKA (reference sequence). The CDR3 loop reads CSARRFPPGYTF. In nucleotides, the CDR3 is TGCAGTGCTAGACGCTTCCCTCCGGGCTACACCTTC.

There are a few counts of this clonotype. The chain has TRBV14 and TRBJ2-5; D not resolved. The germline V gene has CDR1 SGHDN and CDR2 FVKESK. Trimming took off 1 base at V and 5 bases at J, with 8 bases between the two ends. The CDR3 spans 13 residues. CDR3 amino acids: CASSQGSRETQYF. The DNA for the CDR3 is TGTGCCAGCAGCCAAGGTTCCAGGGAGACCCAGTACTTC.

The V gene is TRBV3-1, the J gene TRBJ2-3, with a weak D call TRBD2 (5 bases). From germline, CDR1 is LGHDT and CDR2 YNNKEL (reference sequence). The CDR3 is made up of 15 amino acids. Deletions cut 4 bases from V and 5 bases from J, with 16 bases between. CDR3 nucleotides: TGTGCCAGCAGCCCCGCTCCGATCGGGAAAGATACGCAGTATTTT. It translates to CASSPAPIGKDTQYF.

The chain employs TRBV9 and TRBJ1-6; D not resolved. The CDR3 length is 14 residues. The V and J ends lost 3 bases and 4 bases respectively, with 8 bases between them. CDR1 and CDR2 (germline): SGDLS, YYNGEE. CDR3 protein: CASSETAYNSPLHF. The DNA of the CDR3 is TGTGCCAGCAGCGAGACGGCGTATAATTCACCCCTCCACTTT.

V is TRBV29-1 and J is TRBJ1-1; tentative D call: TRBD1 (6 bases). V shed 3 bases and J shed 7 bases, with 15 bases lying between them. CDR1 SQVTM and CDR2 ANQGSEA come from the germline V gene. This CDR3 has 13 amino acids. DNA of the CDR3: TGCAGCGTTGAGTTGGCAGGGGTTGGTGAAGCTTTCTTT. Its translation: CSVELAGVGEAFF.

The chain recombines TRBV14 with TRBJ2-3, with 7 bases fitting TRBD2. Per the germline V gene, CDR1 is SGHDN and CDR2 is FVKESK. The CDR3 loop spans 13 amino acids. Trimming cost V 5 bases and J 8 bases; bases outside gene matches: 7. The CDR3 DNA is TGTGCCAGCAGCTTTGGCGGGAGCGGTACGCAGTATTTT. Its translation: CASSFGGSGTQYF.

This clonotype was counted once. CDR3 in DNA: TGTGCCTGGAGCGTACAGGGGATAATCTATGGCTACACCTTC. This translates into CAWSVQGIIYGYTF. The genes are TRBV30 and TRBJ1-2, with 7 bases fitting TRBD1. V trimming: 3 bases; J trimming: 4 bases; junction bases outside the gene matches: 8. The CDR3 contains 14 residues. Germline V CDR1 and CDR2: GTSNPN, SVGIG (reference sequence).